This T cell receptor (beta chain) was profiled in a study of response to subunit inactivated influenza vaccine. TCRdb independently ran MiXCR on the RT-PCR reads; one entry per CDR3 protein. The sample lists 450,000 to 600,000 distinct CDR3 sequences, approximately 15% occurring once. Sequenced here: CD4+ T cells sorted from PBMCs, sampled less than 30 months after vaccination. The TCR comes from a man aged 45-69 years who received an inactivated influenza vaccine.

The CDR3 sequence is CATKGQQETQYF. In nucleotides, the CDR3 is TGTGCCACCAAGGGACAACAAGAGACCCAGTACTTC. The V and J genes are TRBV18 and TRBJ2-5, with D maybe TRBD1 (6 bases). The germline gives CDR1 KGHSH, CDR2 LQKENI. Trimming stripped 10 bases from V and 2 bases from J, with 11 bases between. The CDR3 runs to 12 residues.